This record concerns one TCR beta chain sequence. The antigen is not known. The sample comes from a study of blood T cells in healthy people across ages. General study results and limits: Older individuals had lower TCR beta diversity per million T cells (the decline was roughly linear). A conclusive naive versus antigen-experienced comparison was prevented by the unsorted PBMCs. Diversity estimated from one million T cells was considered an underestimate.

A second PCR of 7 to 11 cycles used a sample-barcoded 5' primer and a J-beta primer mix. Each cDNA molecule was tagged by a template-switch adaptor with 12 random nucleotides. Each CDR3 protein is one row after TCRdb ran MiXCR on the 5' RACE reads. The sample lists over 950,000 distinct CDR3 sequences, roughly 51% occurring once. Sample: blood. This TCR came from a woman aged 60-75 years in good health.

CDR3 nucleotides: TGCAGTGCTAGGAGACAAATGGGACCGGCCGCGTTTTTT. Protein sequence: CSARRQMGPAAFF. This sequence joins TRBV20-1 and TRBJ1-4, with a possible D match to TRBD1 (5 bases). V was cut by 3 bases and J by 16 bases, with 21 bases left in between. Germline CDR1 DFQATT, CDR2 SNEGSKA (reference sequence). The CDR3 loop spans 13 amino acids.